The 13 T cell receptor beta chains below were found in one sample sequenced in a study of blood T cell repertoires in COVID-19. The protocol was immunoSEQ multiplex PCR, while the TCRdb copy is restricted to in-frame clones and leaves out a portion. Of some 49,000 clones in the sample, more than 90% were seen once. The sample taken for sequencing was peripheral blood. The source of these receptors is a man between 45 and 60 years old with active COVID-19.

V and J are TRBV4-2 and TRBJ2-3, with TRBD2 matching over 13 bases. Trimming at V came to 3 bases and at J to 6 bases, leaving 12 bases not matched to a gene. This CDR3 has 18 amino acids. Germline values: CDR1 LGHNA, CDR2 YNFKEQ. CDR3: CASSQGLAGWGTLDTQYF. Written as DNA, the CDR3 is TGTGCCAGCAGCCAGGGACTAGCGGGATGGGGGACCTTGGATACGCAGTATTTT.

This clone was seen a single time. For the CDR3, the DNA is TGTGCCAGCAGCTTGGGGGGTATTACTGAAGCTTTCTTT. Protein sequence: CASSLGGITEAFF. The rearrangement links TRBV7-2 to TRBJ1-1; D is possibly TRBD1 (5 bases). Per the germline V gene, CDR1 is SGHTA and CDR2 is FQGNSA. There are 13 residues in the CDR3. Trimming cost V 3 bases and J 5 bases, with 10 bases left between them.

The gene calls are TRBV3-1 (or the pseudogene TRBV3-2) and TRBJ2-1; D is ambiguous. The CDR3 length is 12 residues. V lost 8 bases and J 6 bases, leaving 11 bases between the germline ends. CDR1 is LGHDT, CDR2 YNNKEL, per germline (reference sequence). In DNA form, the CDR3 reads TGTGCCAGCGCCCTACCGCCCAATGAGCAGTTCTTC. Translation gives CASALPPNEQFF.

The V call is TRBV15, the J call TRBJ2-3; D is perhaps TRBD2 (6 bases). The length of the CDR3 is 16 residues. The V gene's germline CDR1 is LNHNV and CDR2 YYDKDF (reference sequence). The V and J ends lost 4 bases and 1 base respectively, with 15 bases between them. The CDR3: CATSTPRGTGTDTQYF. CDR3 coding DNA: TGTGCCACCAGCACCCCCCGGGGGACTGGCACAGATACGCAGTATTTT.

The chain couples TRBV5-1 to TRBJ2-1, with 10 nucleotides matching TRBD2. This CDR3 region has 15 residues. V shed 5 bases, J shed 2 bases, and the junction held 4 bases outside the gene matches. Germline V gene lookup returns CDR1 SGHRS and CDR2 YFSETQ. CDR3 DNA sequence: TGCGCCAGCAGACTAGCGGGACCTGCCTACAATGAGCAGTTCTTC. It codes for CASRLAGPAYNEQFF.

V usage is TRBV10-3 and J usage is TRBJ2-1; TRBD2 matches 15 bases. V was clipped by 10 bases and J by 7 bases; unmatched bases: 8. This CDR3 contains 15 residues. CDR1 is ENHRY, CDR2 SYGVKD, per germline. The chain's CDR3 is CATRTSGGEGNEQFF. The CDR3 DNA reads TGTGCCACGAGGACTAGCGGGGGGGAGGGTAATGAGCAGTTCTTC.

The chain employs TRBV14 and TRBJ1-2; 8 nucleotides line up with TRBD1. There are 13 residues in the CDR3. With 1 base clipped from V and 5 bases from J, the junction kept 0 bases outside the gene matches. CDR1 and CDR2 (germline): SGHDN, FVKESK. CDR3 sequence reads: CASSQGQGYGYTF. The CDR3 DNA reads as TGTGCCAGCAGCCAAGGACAGGGGTATGGCTACACCTTC.

The chain is built from TRBV5-6 and TRBJ2-7, with D maybe TRBD2 (6 bases). Germline V gene data show CDR1 as SGHDT and CDR2 as YYEEEE. The CDR3 has 14 residues. V was cut by 3 bases and J by 0 bases, with 10 bases left in between. The CDR3 loop reads CASSWDSRSYEQYF. DNA for the CDR3: TGTGCCAGCAGCTGGGACTCTCGCTCCTACGAGCAGTACTTC.

This clone was seen a single time. The chain is built from TRBV2 and TRBJ1-4, with D tentatively TRBD1 (5 bases). The CDR3 runs 12 residues. V gave up 6 bases and J gave up 8 bases, with 10 bases separating them. Germline assignment: CDR1 SNHLY and CDR2 FYNNEI. The CDR3 DNA is TGTGCCAGCAGGACAGCGAAAGAAAAACTGTTTTTT. It encodes CASRTAKEKLFF.

The rearrangement uses TRBV3-1 (or the pseudogene TRBV3-2) and TRBJ2-2; no reliable D call. Germline CDR1 LGHDT, CDR2 YNNKEL (reference sequence). V lost 4 bases and J 6 bases, leaving 6 bases between the germline ends. CDR3 size: 12 residues. Written as DNA, the CDR3 is TGTGCCAGCAGCCCCCTTCCCGGGGAGCTGTTTTTT. Protein: CASSPLPGELFF.

The V call is TRBV2, the J call TRBJ1-1, with a tentative D call TRBD1 (5 bases). Germline V CDR1 and CDR2: SNHLY, FYNNEI. This CDR3 region has 15 residues. The V end lost 7 bases, the J end lost 1 base, and 16 bases lay between the germline ends. CDR3 nucleotides: TGTGCCAGCAAGGGGAGGGAAGGCCGGAACACTGAAGCTTTCTTT. It yields the protein CASKGREGRNTEAFF.

The V and J genes are TRBV4-2 and TRBJ2-7; 10 nucleotides line up with TRBD1. The junction had 19 bases not matched to a gene; V was cut back by 3 bases and J by 5 bases. The CDR3 has 19 residues. Germline loops: CDR1 LGHNA, CDR2 YNFKEQ. CDR3: CASSQLPGQGRILGHEQYF. CDR3 DNA sequence: TGTGCCAGCAGCCAGCTACCGGGACAGGGGAGAATCCTGGGACACGAGCAGTACTTC.

This clone was seen a handful of times. The chain couples TRBV7-8 to TRBJ2-7; D remains ambiguous. The CDR3 has 16 amino acids. Trimming took 5 bases from V and 2 from J, leaving 19 bases between them. CDR1 SGHVS and CDR2 FQNEAQ come from the germline V gene. CDR3 bases: TGTGCCAGCAGCCCCCGCGGTGACCGCCCAACCTACGAGCAGTACTTC. Protein product: CASSPRGDRPTYEQYF.